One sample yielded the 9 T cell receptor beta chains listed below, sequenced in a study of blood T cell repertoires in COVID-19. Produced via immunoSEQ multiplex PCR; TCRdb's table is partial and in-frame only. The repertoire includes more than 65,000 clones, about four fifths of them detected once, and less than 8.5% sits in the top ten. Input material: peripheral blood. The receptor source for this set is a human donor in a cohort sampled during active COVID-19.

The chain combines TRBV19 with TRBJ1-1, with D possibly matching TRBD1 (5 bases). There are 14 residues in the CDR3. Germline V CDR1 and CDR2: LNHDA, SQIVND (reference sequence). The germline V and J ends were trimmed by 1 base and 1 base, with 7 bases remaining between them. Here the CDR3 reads CASSIGDRNTEAFF. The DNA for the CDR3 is TGTGCCAGTAGTATAGGTGACAGGAACACTGAAGCTTTCTTT. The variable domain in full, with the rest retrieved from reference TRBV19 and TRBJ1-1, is DGGITQSPKYLFRKEGQNVTLSCEQNLNHDAMYWYRQDPGQGLRLIYYSQIVNDFQKGDIAEGYSVSREKKESFPLTVTSAQKNPTAFYLCASSIGDRNTEAFFGQGTRLTVV.

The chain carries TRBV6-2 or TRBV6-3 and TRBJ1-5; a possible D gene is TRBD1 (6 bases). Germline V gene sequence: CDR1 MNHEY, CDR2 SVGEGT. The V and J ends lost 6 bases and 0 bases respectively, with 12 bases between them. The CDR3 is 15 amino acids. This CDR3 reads CASSRDRYSNQPQHF. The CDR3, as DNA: TGTGCCAGCAGCAGAGACAGGTATAGCAATCAGCCCCAGCATTTT.

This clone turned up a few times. CDR3 loop: CASRGDRHRSSRFF. The CDR3 DNA follows: TGTGCCAGCCGAGGGGACAGACATCGTTCTTCCCGGTTTTTT. This chain links TRBV2 with TRBJ1-4, with 7 bases fitting TRBD1. With 8 bases clipped from V and 16 bases from J, the junction kept 19 bases outside the gene matches. The CDR3 is 14 residues long. Germline assignment: CDR1 SNHLY and CDR2 FYNNEI.

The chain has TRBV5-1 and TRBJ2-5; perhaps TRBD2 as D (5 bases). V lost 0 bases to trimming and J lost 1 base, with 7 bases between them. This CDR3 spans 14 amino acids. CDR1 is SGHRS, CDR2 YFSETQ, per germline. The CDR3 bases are TGCGCCAGCAGCTTGGCCGCGGGCCAAGAGACCCAGTACTTC. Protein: CASSLAAGQETQYF.

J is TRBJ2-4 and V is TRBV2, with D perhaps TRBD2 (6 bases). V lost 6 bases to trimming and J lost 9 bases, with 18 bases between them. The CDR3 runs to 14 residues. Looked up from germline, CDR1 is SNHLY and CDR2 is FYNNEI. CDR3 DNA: TGTGCCAGCAGCGAAACGGAGGGATTCGGCATTCAGTACTTC. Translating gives CASSETEGFGIQYF.

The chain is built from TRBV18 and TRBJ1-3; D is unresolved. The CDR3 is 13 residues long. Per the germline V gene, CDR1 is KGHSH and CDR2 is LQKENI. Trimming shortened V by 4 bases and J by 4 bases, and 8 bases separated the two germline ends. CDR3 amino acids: CASSLSLGNTIYF. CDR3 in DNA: TGTGCCAGCTCACTTAGTCTGGGAAACACCATATATTTT.

The CDR3 region is CASSQELGGGTGELFF. The CDR3 nucleotides are TGCGCCAGCAGCCAAGAGTTGGGGGGTGGGACCGGGGAGCTGTTTTTT. The genes are TRBV4-3 and TRBJ2-2; maybe TRBD2 (6 bases). CDR3 size: 16 residues. Germline V gives CDR1 LGHNA, CDR2 YSLEER. V lost 0 bases and J 5 bases, leaving 13 bases between the germline ends.

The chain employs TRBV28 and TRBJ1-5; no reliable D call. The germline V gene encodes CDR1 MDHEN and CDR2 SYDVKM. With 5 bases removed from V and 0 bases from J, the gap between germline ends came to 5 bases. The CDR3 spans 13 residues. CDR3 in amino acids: CASSPYSNQPQHF. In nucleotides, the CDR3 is TGTGCCAGCAGTCCCTATAGCAATCAGCCCCAGCATTTT.

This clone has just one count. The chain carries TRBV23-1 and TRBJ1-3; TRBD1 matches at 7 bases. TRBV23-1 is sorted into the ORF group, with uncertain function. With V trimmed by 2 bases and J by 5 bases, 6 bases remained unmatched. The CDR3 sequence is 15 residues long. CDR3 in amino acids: CASSQVGQTRNTIYF. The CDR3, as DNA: TGCGCCAGCAGTCAAGTGGGACAGACTAGAAACACCATATATTTT.